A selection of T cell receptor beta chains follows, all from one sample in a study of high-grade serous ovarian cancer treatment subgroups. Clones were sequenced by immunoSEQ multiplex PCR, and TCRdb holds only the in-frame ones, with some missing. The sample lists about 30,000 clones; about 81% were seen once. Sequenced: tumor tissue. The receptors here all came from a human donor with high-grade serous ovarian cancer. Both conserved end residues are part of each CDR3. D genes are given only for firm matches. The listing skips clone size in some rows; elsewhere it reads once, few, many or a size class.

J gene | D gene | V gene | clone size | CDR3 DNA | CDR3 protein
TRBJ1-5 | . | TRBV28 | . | TGTGCCAGCAGACTAGATAGCAATCAGCCCCAGCATTTT | CASRLDSNQPQHF
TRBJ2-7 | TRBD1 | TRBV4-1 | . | TGCGCCAGCAGCCAAGAGGAGACGCAGGGGGCCGGATACGAGCAGTACTTC | CASSQEETQGAGYEQYF
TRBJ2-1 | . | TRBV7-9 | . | TGTGCCAGCAGACCACGGGAAACAAATGAGCAGTTCTTC | CASRPRETNEQFF
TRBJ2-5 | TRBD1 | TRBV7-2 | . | TGTGCCAGCAGCTTAGTAGCGACAGGGCAAGAGACCCAGTACTTC | CASSLVATGQETQYF
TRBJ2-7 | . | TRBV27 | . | TGTGCCAGCAGTCGGCAGATAGAATACGAGCAGTACTTC | CASSRQIEYEQYF
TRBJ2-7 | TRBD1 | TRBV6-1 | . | TGTGCCAGCAGTGAAGAGACAGGGGGCTCCTACGAGCAGTACTTC | CASSEETGGSYEQYF
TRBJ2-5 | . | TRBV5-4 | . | TGTGCCAGCAGCTTAGGGGGGCAAAGGGAGACCCAGTACTTC | CASSLGGQRETQYF
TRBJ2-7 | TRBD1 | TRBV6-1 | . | TGTGCCAGCAGTACCCGACAGGGGATCTACGAGCAGTACTTC | CASSTRQGIYEQYF
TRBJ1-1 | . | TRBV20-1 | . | TGCAGTGTCAACCACGCTGAAGCTTTCTTT | CSVNHAEAFF
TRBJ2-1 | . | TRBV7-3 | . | TGTGCCAGCTCCCCTCTGGGGAATGAGCAGTTCTTC | CASSPLGNEQFF
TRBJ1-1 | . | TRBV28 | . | TGTGCCAGCAATGCGGCGCACACTGAAGCTTTCTTT | CASNAAHTEAFF
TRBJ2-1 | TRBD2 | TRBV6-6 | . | TGTGCCAGCAGTCTCTTGGGCGGGAGTAGGGATGAGCAGTTCTTC | CASSLLGGSRDEQFF
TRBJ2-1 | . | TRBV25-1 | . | TGTGCCAGCAGGGCTAGGGGGGGGATGGAGCAGTTCTTC | CASRARGGMEQFF
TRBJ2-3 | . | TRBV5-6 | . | TGTGCCAGCAACCGGGCCCCAACCGGCACAGATACGCAGTATTTT | CASNRAPTGTDTQYF
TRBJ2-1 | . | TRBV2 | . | TGTGCCAGCAGTGACCATTCCCCGGATACCGTCTTCGATGAGCAGTTCTTC | CASSDHSPDTVFDEQFF
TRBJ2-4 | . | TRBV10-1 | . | TGCGCCAGCAGTGACCGGGACGGCAAAAACATTCAGTACTTC | CASSDRDGKNIQYF
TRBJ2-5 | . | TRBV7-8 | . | TGTGCCAGCAGATATCAAGAGACCCAGTACTTC | CASRYQETQYF
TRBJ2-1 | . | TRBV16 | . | TGTGCCAGCAGCCAAGCGAACCGCGGCAATGAGCAGTTCTTC | CASSQANRGNEQFF
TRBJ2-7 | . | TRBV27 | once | TGTGCCAGCAGCCGGCCTGGAGTCTACGAGCAGTACTTC | CASSRPGVYEQYF
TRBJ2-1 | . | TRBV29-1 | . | TGCAGCGTGGGCGGGTTCTCCTACAATGAGCAGTTCTTC | CSVGGFSYNEQFF
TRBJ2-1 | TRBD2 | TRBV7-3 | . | TGTGCCAGCAGCTCCACCGGACTAGCGGGCAGCGATGAGCAGTTCTTC | CASSSTGLAGSDEQFF
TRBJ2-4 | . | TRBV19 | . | TGTGCCAGTAGTATCCCTTATACGGGTATAATAGCCAAAAACATTCAGTACTTC | CASSIPYTGIIAKNIQYF
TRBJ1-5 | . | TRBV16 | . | TGTGCCAGCAGCCAAGGGAGGGTTAGCAATCAGCCCCAGCATTTT | CASSQGRVSNQPQHF
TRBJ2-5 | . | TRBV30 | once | TGTGCCTGGAGGTCGCAGTACCAAGAGACCCAGTACTTC | CAWRSQYQETQYF
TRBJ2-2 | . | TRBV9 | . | TGTGCCAGCAGCGTCGGGACGGGCGAAGGCACCGGGGAGCTGTTTTTT | CASSVGTGEGTGELFF
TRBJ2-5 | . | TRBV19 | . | TGTGCCAGTAGTACCCAGAGATACACGGGGTTGGAGACCCAGTACTTC | CASSTQRYTGLETQYF
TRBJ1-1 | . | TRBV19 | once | TGTGCCAGTAGTAGTTTTGTAGGGAGGACTGAAGCTTTCTTT | CASSSFVGRTEAFF
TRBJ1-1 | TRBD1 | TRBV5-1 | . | TGCGCCAGCAGCATCCGACAGGGGAAGTATACTGAAGCTTTCTTT | CASSIRQGKYTEAFF
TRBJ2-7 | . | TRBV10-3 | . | TGTGCCATCAGCAGGACTTCTGGGGACGAGCAGTACTTC | CAISRTSGDEQYF
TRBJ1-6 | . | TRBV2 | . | TGTGCCAGCAGTTGGGACCGATCACCCCTCCACTTT | CASSWDRSPLHF
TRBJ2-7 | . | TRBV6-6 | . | TGTGCCAGTAGCGGCGGCACACTCTACGAGCAGTACTTC | CASSGGTLYEQYF
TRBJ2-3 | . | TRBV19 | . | TGTGCCAGTAGTAGCGAGGGCACAGATACGCAGTATTTT | CASSSEGTDTQYF
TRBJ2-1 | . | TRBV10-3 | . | TGTGCCATCAGTGAGGGGCCGCCGAATGAGCAGTTCTTC | CAISEGPPNEQFF
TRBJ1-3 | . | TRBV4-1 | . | TGCGCCAGCAGCCAAGGGACGTTCGGAGGATCTGGAAACACCATATATTTT | CASSQGTFGGSGNTIYF
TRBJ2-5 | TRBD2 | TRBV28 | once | TGTGCCAGCAGGTCAAGCGGGACCCAAGAGACCCAGTACTTC | CASRSSGTQETQYF
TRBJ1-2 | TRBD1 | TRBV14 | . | TGTGCCAGCAGTAAGGGGACAGGCAACTATGGCTACACCTTC | CASSKGTGNYGYTF
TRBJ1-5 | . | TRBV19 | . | TGTGCCAGTAGTAATAGCAATCAGCCCCAGCATTTT | CASSNSNQPQHF
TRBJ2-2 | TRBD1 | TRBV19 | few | TGTGCCAGTAGTATCGCGTCAGGGGGTCTTTGGGAGCTGTTTTTT | CASSIASGGLWELFF
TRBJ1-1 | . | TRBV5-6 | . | TGTGCCAGCAGCTTCGGAAACACTGAAGCTTTCTTT | CASSFGNTEAFF
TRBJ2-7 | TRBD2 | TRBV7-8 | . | TGTGCCAGCAGCCCCCTAGCGGGAGGTGACTACGAGCAGTACTTC | CASSPLAGGDYEQYF
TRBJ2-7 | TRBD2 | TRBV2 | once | TGTGCCAGCACGAATGGACTAGCGGGGATGGGAGAGCAGTACTTC | CASTNGLAGMGEQYF
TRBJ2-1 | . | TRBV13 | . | TGTGCCAGCAGCTTAGAGTCTAGCAATGAGCAGTTCTTC | CASSLESSNEQFF